This record covers a single T cell receptor beta chain. Germline V gene sequence: CDR1 LNHNV, CDR2 YYDKDF (reference sequence). The length of the CDR3 is 12 residues. Trimming pared 1 base from V and 8 bases from J, leaving 8 bases between. The record originates from a study of blood T cell repertoires in COVID-19. TCRdb's copy holds only in-frame clones and misses some; the assay was immunoSEQ multiplex PCR. The sample includes about 200,000 clones, approximately 84% of them seen just once. The sequenced sample was PBMCs or T cells enriched from blood (not recorded which). The sequence derives from a man aged 35-49 years who had recovered from COVID-19. The rearrangement uses TRBV15 and TRBJ1-1; D remains ambiguous. CDR3 in amino acids: CATSRVTDEAFF. Written as DNA, the CDR3 is TGTGCCACCAGCAGAGTGACTGACGAAGCTTTCTTT. The whole variable domain, filled in from reference TRBV15 and TRBJ1-1, reads DAMVIQNPRYQVTQFGKPVTLSCSQTLNHNVMYWYQQKSSQAPKLLFHYYDKDFNNEADTPDNFQSRRPNTSFCFLDIRSPGLGDTAMYLCATSRVTDEAFFGQGTRLTVV.